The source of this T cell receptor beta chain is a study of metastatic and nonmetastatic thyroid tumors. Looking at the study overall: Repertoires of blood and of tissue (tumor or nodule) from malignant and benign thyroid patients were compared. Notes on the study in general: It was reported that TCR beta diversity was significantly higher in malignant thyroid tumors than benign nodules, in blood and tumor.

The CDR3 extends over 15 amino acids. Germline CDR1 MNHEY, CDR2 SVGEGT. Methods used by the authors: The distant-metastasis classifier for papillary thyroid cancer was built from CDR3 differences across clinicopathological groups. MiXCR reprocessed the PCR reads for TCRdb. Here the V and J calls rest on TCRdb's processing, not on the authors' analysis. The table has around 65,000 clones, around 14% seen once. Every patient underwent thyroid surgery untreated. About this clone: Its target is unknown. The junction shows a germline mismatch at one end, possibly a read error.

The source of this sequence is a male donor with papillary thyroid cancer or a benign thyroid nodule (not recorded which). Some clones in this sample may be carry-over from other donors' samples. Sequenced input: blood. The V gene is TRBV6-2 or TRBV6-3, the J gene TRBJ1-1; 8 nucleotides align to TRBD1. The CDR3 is CATRDRTWGKTEDFF. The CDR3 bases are TGTGCCACTCGGGACAGGACCTGGGGCAAAACTGAAGATTTCTTT.